Listed here are 32 T cell receptor beta chains from one sample, sequenced in a study of spatial heterogeneity in lung cancer. Time point described: blood at routine non-recurrence follow-up after resection. Each CDR3 protein is one row after TCRdb ran MiXCR on the 5' RACE reads. The sample has about 94,000 distinct CDR3 sequences, just under 20% seen once. Sequenced material: PBMCs, taken at follow-up. Source of these receptors: a male donor with early-stage non-small cell lung cancer.

This rearrangement joins TRBV9 to TRBJ1-2; D gene ambiguous. Germline lookup yields CDR1 SGDLS and CDR2 YYNGEE. The CDR3 has 12 amino acids. The V end was cut by 0 bases, the J end by 4 bases, with 4 bases between. The chain's CDR3 is CASSVGGYGYTF. CDR3 sequence (DNA): TGTGCCAGCAGCGTAGGAGGCTATGGCTACACCTTC.

This clonotype has only a few counts. The chain carries TRBV5-1 and TRBJ2-7, with 10 bases lining up with TRBD1. This CDR3 region has 16 residues. Per germline, CDR1 SGHRS and CDR2 YFSETQ. J was trimmed by 7 bases and V by 0 bases; bases with no gene match: 10. This CDR3 is CASSLDPGQGSGEQYF. The CDR3 DNA reads TGCGCCAGCAGCTTGGATCCGGGACAGGGGAGTGGGGAGCAGTACTTC.

This clonotype came up a few times. The CDR3 nucleotides are TGTGCCAGCAGCGTTGGGACAGGTGCCTCTGGGGCCAACGTCCTGACTTTC. It translates to CASSVGTGASGANVLTF. The genes are TRBV9 and TRBJ2-6; TRBD1 matches 8 bases. V shed 2 bases and J 0 bases; nucleotides not matched to a gene: 4. Per germline, CDR1 SGDLS and CDR2 YYNGEE. The CDR3 is made up of 17 amino acids.

The V gene is TRBV3-1, the J gene TRBJ2-5; no clear D gene. This CDR3 contains 12 residues. V was cut by 3 bases and J by 3 bases, with 5 bases left in between. From germline, CDR1 is LGHDT and CDR2 YNNKEL (reference sequence). The CDR3 DNA is TGTGCCAGCAGCCACGCTAAAGAGACCCAGTACTTC. Its translation is CASSHAKETQYF.

This sequence joins TRBV6-6 and TRBJ2-3, with 7 bases aligning to TRBD2. This CDR3 contains 15 residues. The V and J ends lost 6 bases and 0 bases, in that order; junction bases with no gene match: 6. Germline V gene lookup returns CDR1 MNHNY and CDR2 SVGAGI (reference sequence). DNA for the CDR3: TGTGCCAGCAGACCAAGCGGGGTCAGCACAGATACGCAGTATTTT. Encoded protein: CASRPSGVSTDTQYF.

This clonotype was seen more than once but under ten times. The chain couples TRBV12-3 or TRBV12-4 to TRBJ1-2, with no clear D. This CDR3 has 11 residues. V shed 7 bases and J shed 4 bases, with 7 bases lying between them. In DNA, the CDR3 is TGTGCCAGCACCCCAACCTATGGCTACACCTTC. This gives the protein CASTPTYGYTF.

The chain combines TRBV24-1 with TRBJ1-1, with D possibly TRBD1 on 6 matching bases. CDR1 KGHDR and CDR2 SFDVKD come from the germline V gene. This CDR3 has 15 amino acids. V lost 2 bases and J 1 base, leaving 10 bases between the germline ends. CDR3 amino acids: CATSDSGQRNTEAFF. The CDR3 nucleotides are TGTGCCACCAGTGATTCCGGACAGCGGAACACTGAAGCTTTCTTT.

The chain employs TRBV6-1 and TRBJ2-7; D not resolved. Trimming took 7 bases from V and 0 from J, leaving 10 bases between them. The CDR3 consists of 13 residues. Germline CDR1 MNHNS, CDR2 SASEGT. Here the CDR3 DNA reads TGTGCCAGCACCAAGACGGGCTCCTACGAGCAGTACGTC. Protein sequence: CASTKTGSYEQYV.

This clonotype occurred a few times. The chain has TRBV18 and TRBJ1-2, with TRBD1 matching 7 bases. This CDR3 is built from 15 residues. CDR1 and CDR2 from the germline V gene are KGHSH and LQKENI. With V trimmed by 0 bases and J by 7 bases, 8 bases remained unmatched. For the CDR3, the DNA is TGTGCCAGCTCACCACCGGAGGGGGCGGATCTTGGCTACACCTTC. Its translation is CASSPPEGADLGYTF.

The CDR3 sequence is CASSGPRGALTGELFF. The CDR3 coding sequence is TGTGCCAGCAGCGGACCGCGCGGGGCGCTTACCGGGGAGCTGTTTTTT. The V and J genes are TRBV7-8 and TRBJ2-2; TRBD2 is a possible D gene (6 bases). This CDR3 contains 16 residues. V lost 5 bases and J lost 5, with 18 bases in between. Per germline, CDR1 SGHVS and CDR2 FQNEAQ.

This clonotype occurred many times. V gene TRBV29-1 combines with J gene TRBJ2-1, with a tentative D call TRBD2 (6 bases). The V and J ends lost 8 bases and 5 bases respectively, with 16 bases between them. The germline CDR1 and CDR2 sequences are SQVTM and ANQGSEA. The CDR3 runs to 13 residues. CDR3 sequence reads: CSSPGGLHNEQFF. The CDR3 DNA is TGCAGCTCCCCCGGGGGTCTACACAATGAGCAGTTCTTC.

This chain uses TRBV19 with TRBJ1-5; the match to TRBD1 covers 7 bases. Germline trimming cut 3 bases from V and 5 bases from J; bases unmatched to any gene: 10. Germline values: CDR1 LNHDA, CDR2 SQIVND (reference sequence). The CDR3 length is 16 residues. The CDR3 sequence is CASSMYDRDIDQPQHF. The CDR3 coding sequence is TGTGCCAGTAGTATGTACGACAGGGATATCGATCAGCCCCAGCATTTT.

The chain recombines TRBV19 with TRBJ2-2; TRBD2 aligns across 12 bases. The CDR3 has 15 amino acids. Germline loops: CDR1 LNHDA, CDR2 SQIVND (reference sequence). V was clipped by 9 bases and J by 7 bases; unmatched bases: 9. CDR3 nucleotide sequence: TGTGCCAGCAAAGGGACTAGCGGGCCGAGCGGGGAGCTGTTTTTT. Amino acids: CASKGTSGPSGELFF.

The chain employs TRBV20-1 and TRBJ2-1; 13 nucleotides line up with TRBD2. The CDR3 loop spans 15 amino acids. J was trimmed by 9 bases and V by 4 bases; bases with no gene match: 9. Germline V gene sequence: CDR1 DFQATT, CDR2 SNEGSKA (reference sequence). The CDR3: CSAISGTSGNSEQFF. The DNA of the CDR3 is TGCAGTGCTATCTCCGGGACTAGCGGGAATAGTGAGCAGTTCTTC.

The chain links TRBV20-1 to TRBJ1-1; 7 nucleotides agree with TRBD1. The CDR3 has 15 amino acids. Trimming at V came to 6 bases and at J to 0 bases, leaving 10 bases not matched to a gene. CDR1 and CDR2 (germline): DFQATT, SNEGSKA (reference sequence). This CDR3 is CSALGGDRLNTEAFF. Written as DNA, the CDR3 is TGCAGTGCCCTGGGTGGGGACAGACTGAACACTGAAGCTTTCTTT.

This clonotype has only a few counts. V and J are TRBV27 and TRBJ1-5; no clear D gene. The CDR3 is 14 residues long. CDR1 and CDR2 from the germline V gene are MNHEY and SMNVEV (reference sequence). Deletions cut 6 bases from V and 0 bases from J, with 9 bases between. This CDR3 is CASSHRGSNQPQHF. The CDR3 bases are TGTGCCAGCAGCCACCGGGGTAGCAATCAGCCCCAGCATTTT.

This clonotype was observed at least ten times. The chain recombines TRBV2 with TRBJ1-1; TRBD1 is a possible D gene (6 bases). CDR1 SNHLY and CDR2 FYNNEI come from the germline V gene. CDR3 length: 15 amino acids. V was clipped by 4 bases and J by 5 bases, with 17 bases between them. The CDR3 protein is CASSAWEGEVTEAFF. CDR3 DNA: TGTGCCAGCAGTGCTTGGGAGGGGGAGGTGACTGAAGCTTTCTTT. The whole variable domain, remainder taken from reference TRBV2 and TRBJ1-1, is EPEVTQTPSHQVTQMGQEVILRCVPISNHLYFYWYRQILGQKVEFLVSFYNNEISEKSEIFDDQFSVERPDGSNFTLKIRSTKLEDSAMYFCASSAWEGEVTEAFFGQGTRLTVV.

This CDR3 reads CASSGAALAKNIQYF. DNA for the CDR3: TGTGCCAGCAGTGGGGCAGCACTAGCCAAAAACATTCAGTACTTC. This sequence joins TRBV2 and TRBJ2-4; D gene uncertain. CDR3 length: 15 amino acids. Trimming removed 4 bases at V and 0 bases at J, with 10 bases between. Germline CDR1 reads SNHLY; CDR2 reads FYNNEI.

The chain recombines TRBV19 with TRBJ2-7; TRBD2 aligns across 7 bases. CDR1 and CDR2 from the germline V gene are LNHDA and SQIVND (reference sequence). Trimming cost V 5 bases and J 6 bases; bases outside gene matches: 10. The CDR3 extends over 14 amino acids. In DNA, the CDR3 is TGTGCCAGTAGTTTCCAAAACTCGGGAGGCGAGCAGTACTTC. It specifies CASSFQNSGGEQYF.

This clonotype was found many times. V is TRBV4-3 and J is TRBJ2-3; no clear D. The CDR3 has 17 amino acids. Germline CDR1 and CDR2: LGHNA and YSLEER. Between the trimmed V and J ends, which lost 1 base and 1 base, there was a span of 15 bases. The CDR3 loop reads CASSQAEAGSRTDTQYF. The CDR3 DNA sequence: TGCGCCAGCAGCCAAGCCGAGGCTGGGTCCCGCACAGATACGCAGTATTTT.

The V and J genes are TRBV7-2 and TRBJ2-7; TRBD2 aligns across 13 bases. This CDR3 is built from 16 residues. J lost 3 bases, V lost 3 bases, and 5 bases had no gene match. Germline loops: CDR1 SGHTA, CDR2 FQGNSA. CDR3 DNA sequence: TGTGCCAGCAGCTTGGCTAGGACTAGCGGGAGCTACGAGCAGTACTTC. Amino acids: CASSLARTSGSYEQYF.

A few counts support this clonotype. V gene TRBV5-4 combines with J gene TRBJ1-4; 7 bases map to TRBD1. Per germline, CDR1 SGHNT and CDR2 YYREEE (reference sequence). The CDR3 has 16 amino acids. The V and J ends lost 0 bases and 1 base, in that order; junction bases with no gene match: 3. Here the CDR3 DNA reads TGTGCCAGCAGCTTGGGGCAGGGGGTAACTAATGAAAAACTGTTTTTT. This codes for CASSLGQGVTNEKLFF.

This clonotype has at least ten counts. This chain connects TRBV18 to TRBJ2-7; 7 nucleotides match TRBD1. Unmatched junction bases numbered 6, after V lost 1 base and J lost 3 bases. Germline V CDR1 and CDR2: KGHSH, LQKENI. The CDR3 runs 15 residues. The CDR3 reads CASSPQGQSRYEQYF. DNA for the CDR3: TGTGCCAGCTCACCACAGGGACAGAGTCGCTACGAGCAGTACTTC.

Ten or more counts support this clonotype. CDR3 loop: CASSQDRIQGVSDTQYF. The CDR3 DNA is TGCGCCAGCAGCCAAGATCGGATACAGGGGGTATCAGATACGCAGTATTTT. The J gene is TRBJ2-3, the V gene TRBV4-3; 8 nucleotides match TRBD1. This CDR3 is built from 17 residues. With V trimmed by 0 bases and J by 4 bases, 9 bases remained unmatched. Germline assignment: CDR1 LGHNA and CDR2 YSLEER.

The genes are TRBV20-1 and TRBJ2-7; 9 bases map to TRBD1. This CDR3 region has 12 residues. Looked up from germline, CDR1 is DFQATT and CDR2 is SNEGSKA (reference sequence). V was pared by 6 bases and J by 3 bases, with 3 bases of the junction left unmatched. The CDR3 here is CSAGQGIYEQYF. The DNA for the CDR3 is TGCAGTGCCGGACAGGGGATCTACGAGCAGTACTTC.

Only a few counts were recorded for this clonotype. The rearrangement links TRBV6-5 to TRBJ1-5; D gene unclear. The V gene's germline CDR1 is MNHEY and CDR2 SVGAGI. The CDR3 covers 14 residues. V lost 9 bases and J lost 6, with 18 bases in between. This CDR3 is CASSPDGGSQPQHF. The CDR3 DNA reads as TGTGCCAGTAGTCCGGACGGAGGCTCTCAGCCCCAGCATTTT.

The chain employs TRBV20-1 and TRBJ1-5, with D possibly matching TRBD1 (6 bases). The length of the CDR3 is 16 residues. CDR1 and CDR2 from the germline V gene are DFQATT and SNEGSKA (reference sequence). Trimming shortened V by 5 bases and J by 5 bases, and 22 bases separated the two germline ends. CDR3 sequence: CSALPRRGRGDQPQHF. The CDR3 region has the DNA TGCAGTGCTTTACCTCGTAGGGGAAGGGGGGATCAGCCCCAGCATTTT.

V and J are TRBV5-1 and TRBJ2-1; D tentatively reads TRBD1 or TRBD2 (5 bases each). Germline V lookup: CDR1 SGHRS, CDR2 YFSETQ. This CDR3 has 13 amino acids. The V and J ends lost 4 bases and 5 bases respectively, with 10 bases between them. CDR3 loop: CASSTGPDNEQFF. The DNA of the CDR3 is TGCGCCAGCAGCACGGGACCGGACAATGAGCAGTTCTTC.

At least ten counts were recorded for this clonotype. Here the CDR3 DNA reads TGTGCCAGCACCCTAGTGGGGGCTGGCTACACCTTC. This sequence encodes CASTLVGAGYTF. V is TRBV12-3 or TRBV12-4 and J is TRBJ1-2; a possible D gene is TRBD1 (6 bases). Deletions cut 7 bases from V and 7 bases from J, with 13 bases between. This CDR3 region has 12 residues.

This clonotype occurred a few times. The chain employs TRBV4-1 and TRBJ2-5; 10 bases map to TRBD2. The length of the CDR3 is 17 residues. The germline V gene encodes CDR1 MGHRA and CDR2 YSYEKL. V was pared by 1 base and J by 7 bases, with 12 bases of the junction left unmatched. CDR3 residues: CASSQGERGGQQVTQYF. CDR3 nucleotides: TGCGCCAGCAGCCAAGGGGAGCGGGGGGGCCAGCAGGTGACCCAGTACTTC.

Only a few counts were recorded for this clonotype. The rearrangement joins TRBV24-1 to TRBJ2-3; 12 bases fit TRBD2. Germline CDR1 and CDR2: KGHDR and SFDVKD. There are 16 residues in the CDR3. Trimming removed 2 bases from V and 7 bases from J; junction bases left unmatched: 6. CDR3 sequence: CATSDSTSGRIYTQYF. The DNA of the CDR3 is TGTGCCACCAGTGATTCTACTAGCGGGAGGATATATACGCAGTATTTT.

This clonotype came up a few times. This chain links TRBV5-1 with TRBJ2-6; the D gene could be TRBD1 or TRBD2 (5 bases each). Germline values: CDR1 SGHRS, CDR2 YFSETQ. This CDR3 contains 14 residues. The V end lost 5 bases, the J end lost 4 bases, and 10 bases lay between the germline ends. The CDR3 reads CASSGGTGANVLTF. The CDR3 coding sequence is TGCGCCAGCAGTGGGGGAACCGGGGCCAACGTCCTGACTTTC.